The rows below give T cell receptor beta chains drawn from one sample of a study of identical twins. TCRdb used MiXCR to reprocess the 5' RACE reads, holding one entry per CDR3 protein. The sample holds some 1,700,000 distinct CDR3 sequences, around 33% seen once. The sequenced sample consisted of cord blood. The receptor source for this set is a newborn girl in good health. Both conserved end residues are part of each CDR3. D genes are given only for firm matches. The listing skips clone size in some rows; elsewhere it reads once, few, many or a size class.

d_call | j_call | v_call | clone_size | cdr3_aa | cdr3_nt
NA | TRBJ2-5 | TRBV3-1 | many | CASSQVGGKETQYF | TGTGCCAGCAGCCAAGTCGGAGGAAAAGAGACCCAGTACTTC
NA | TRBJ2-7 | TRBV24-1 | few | CATSDATRDYEQYF | TGTGCCACCAGTGATGCGACTAGAGACTACGAGCAGTACTTC
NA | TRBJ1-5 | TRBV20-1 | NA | CSARGRKGHQPQHF | TGCAGTGCTAGGGGCAGGAAAGGCCATCAGCCCCAGCATTTT
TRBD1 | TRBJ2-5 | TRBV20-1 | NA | CSARATGGYQEAQYF | TGCAGTGCTAGAGCAACAGGGGGCTACCAAGAGGCCCAGTACTTC
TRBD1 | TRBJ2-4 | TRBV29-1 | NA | CSVRLGQGIAKNIQYF | TGCAGCGTCCGACTGGGACAGGGAATAGCCAAAAACATTCAGTACTTC
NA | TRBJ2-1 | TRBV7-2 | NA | CASSLAGVSGVGRSSYNEQFF | TGTGCCAGCAGCTTAGCGGGGGTTTCCGGGGTTGGCAGGAGCTCCTACAATGAGCAGTTCTTC
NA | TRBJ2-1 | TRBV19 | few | CASSPGTGWNEQFF | TGTGCCAGTAGTCCCGGGACGGGGTGGAATGAGCAGTTCTTC
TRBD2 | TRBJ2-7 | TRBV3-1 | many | CASSQSSGVSYEQYF | TGTGCCAGCAGCCAATCCAGCGGGGTTTCCTACGAGCAGTACTTC
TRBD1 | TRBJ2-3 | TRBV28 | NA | CASSLPYRGTDTQYF | TGTGCCAGCAGTCTCCCCTACAGGGGAACAGATACGCAGTATTTT
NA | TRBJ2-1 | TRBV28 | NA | CASRDPSPHNEQFF | TGTGCCAGCAGAGACCCCTCGCCGCACAATGAGCAGTTCTTC
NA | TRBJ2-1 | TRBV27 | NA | CASTPLGYNEQFF | TGTGCCAGCACCCCACTAGGATACAATGAGCAGTTCTTC
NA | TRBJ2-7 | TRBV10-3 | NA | CAITQTGTYEQYF | TGTGCCATCACCCAGACAGGAACCTACGAGCAGTACTTC
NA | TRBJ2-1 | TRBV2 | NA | CASSDPNILQFF | TGTGCCAGCAGTGACCCTAACATTCTTCAGTTCTTC
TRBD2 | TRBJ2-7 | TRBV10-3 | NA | CAISEREVTYEQYF | TGTGCCATCAGTGAGCGGGAGGTAACCTACGAGCAGTACTTC
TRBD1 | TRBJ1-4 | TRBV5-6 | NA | CASSAGTGEKLFF | TGTGCCAGCAGCGCCGGGACAGGGGAAAAACTGTTTTTT
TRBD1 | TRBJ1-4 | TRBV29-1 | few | CSVVEGGVEKLFF | TGCAGCGTTGTTGAAGGGGGCGTGGAAAAACTGTTTTTT
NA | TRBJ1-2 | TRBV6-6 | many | CASSYLTGNYGYTF | TGTGCCAGCAGTTACCTGACAGGAAACTATGGCTACACCTTC
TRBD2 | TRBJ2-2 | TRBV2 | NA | CASIGTSGITGELFF | TGTGCCAGCATAGGGACTAGCGGGATCACCGGGGAGCTGTTTTTT
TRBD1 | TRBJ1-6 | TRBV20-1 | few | CSARTGGASPLHF | TGCAGTGCTCGGACAGGGGGCGCTTCACCCCTCCACTTT
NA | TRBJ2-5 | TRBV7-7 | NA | CASSLGGGLKETQYF | TGTGCTAGCAGCTTAGGTGGGGGGCTCAAAGAGACCCAGTACTTC
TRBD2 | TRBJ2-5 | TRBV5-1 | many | CASSFSGGLQETQYF | TGCGCCAGCAGCTTCAGCGGGGGACTTCAAGAGACCCAGTACTTC
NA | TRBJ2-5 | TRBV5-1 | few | CASSLFRIQETQYF | TGCGCCAGCAGCTTGTTCAGGATCCAAGAGACCCAGTACTTC
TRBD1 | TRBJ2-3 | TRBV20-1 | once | CSATGTGATDTQYF | TGCAGTGCAACCGGGACAGGGGCAACAGATACGCAGTATTTT
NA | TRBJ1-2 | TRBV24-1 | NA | CATSEDKNYGYTF | TGTGCCACCAGTGAAGACAAGAACTATGGCTACACCTTC
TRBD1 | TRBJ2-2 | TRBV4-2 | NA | CASSQDRTGVTGELFF | TGTGCCAGCAGCCAAGATAGGACAGGGGTCACCGGGGAGCTGTTTTTT
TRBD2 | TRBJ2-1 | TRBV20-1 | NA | CSAREPRGLGNEQFF | TGCAGTGCTAGAGAACCTCGGGGACTAGGGAATGAGCAGTTCTTC